What follows are 6 T cell receptor beta chains derived from one specimen sequenced in a study of blood T cells in healthy people across ages. Combining a sample-barcoded 5' primer with a J-beta primer mix, a second PCR ran for roughly 7 to 11 cycles. TCRdb itself ran the 5' RACE reads through MiXCR, one entry per CDR3 protein. The sample contains about 1.5 million distinct CDR3 sequences, approximately 43% of which appear only once. The specimen was blood. The receptor set was obtained from a woman between 18 and 30 years old in good health.

This clonotype was found a few times. The chain links TRBV7-2 to TRBJ2-7; D is uncertain. Looked up from germline, CDR1 is SGHTA and CDR2 is FQGNSA. The germline V and J ends were trimmed by 4 bases and 7 bases, with 14 bases remaining between them. The CDR3 runs to 13 residues. The CDR3 DNA is TGTGCCAGCAGCTCCGACACTCCTAATGAGCAGTACTTC. This gives the protein CASSSDTPNEQYF.

This clonotype was detected a few times. The genes are TRBV7-8 and TRBJ2-5; TRBD1 might be the D (7 bases). V was trimmed by 7 bases and J by 11 bases, leaving 23 bases between them. Germline CDR1 reads SGHVS; CDR2 reads FQNEAQ. The CDR3 length is 14 residues. The CDR3 loop is CASTWRGRDNEQYF. CDR3 in DNA: TGTGCCAGCACCTGGAGGGGGCGCGACAATGAGCAGTACTTC.

About this clonotype itself: This may be a read error, as it is one base from a much larger clone. V usage is TRBV11-2 and J usage is TRBJ1-4; tentative D call: TRBD1 (5 bases). Trimming pared 8 bases from V and 8 bases from J, leaving 18 bases between. Germline V gene sequence: CDR1 SGHAT, CDR2 FQNNGV. This CDR3 contains 14 residues. The CDR3 coding sequence is TGTGCCAGCGGCCGTACCGACAGAGGGGAAAAACTGTTTTTT. Its protein is CASGRTDRGEKLFF.

The rearrangement joins TRBV6-5 to TRBJ1-2, with 8 positions matching TRBD1. This CDR3 is built from 16 residues. The V segment lost 5 bases and the J segment 8 bases; nucleotides outside the gene matches: 16. Germline CDR1 MNHEY, CDR2 SVGAGI. The CDR3 region is CASSLTGDRLRGGYTF. The CDR3 DNA follows: TGTGCCAGCAGTCTGACAGGGGATCGTCTCAGGGGCGGCTACACCTTC.

This clonotype was seen just once. The CDR3: CSARLTSSYNEQYF. In nucleotides, the CDR3 is TGCAGTGCTAGATTGACTAGCAGTTACAATGAGCAGTACTTC. The chain is built from TRBV20-1 and TRBJ2-1; 7 bases map to TRBD2. The end of the DNA fits TRBJ2-7 better, so the J call may be wrong. Germline-derived CDR1 and CDR2 are DFQATT and SNEGSKA (reference sequence). The CDR3 runs 14 residues.

This clonotype was seen a handful of times. The V gene is TRBV4-3, the J gene TRBJ2-4; 9 bases agree with TRBD2. Germline loops: CDR1 LGHNA, CDR2 YSLEER. V trimming: 1 base; J trimming: 8 bases; junction bases outside the gene matches: 6. The CDR3 is 15 amino acids. The CDR3 DNA sequence: TGCGCCAGCAGCCAAGGTCGAGCGGGGGGACACATTCAGTACTTC. This translates into CASSQGRAGGHIQYF.